This T cell receptor (beta chain) emerged from a study of T cell responses to AZD1222 COVID-19 vaccine. This clone was observed a few times. As yet, its antigen is unknown. Clones were sequenced by immunoSEQ multiplex PCR, and TCRdb holds only the in-frame ones, with some missing. The table includes about 50,000 clones, around 80% detected once. Regarding the study as a whole: Just five to seven people given AZD1222 tested seropositive at baseline.

Trimming removed 2 bases from V and 1 base from J; junction bases left unmatched: 11. Germline values: CDR1 SGHKS, CDR2 YYEKEE (reference sequence). This CDR3 spans 17 amino acids. The receptor comes from an adult who received the AZD1222 COVID-19 vaccine. This chain joins TRBV5-5 and TRBJ2-5, with 7 nucleotides matching TRBD2. Material: peripheral blood, obtained 28 days after the second AZD1222 dose. In DNA form, the CDR3 reads TGTGCCAGCAGCTTCCGACTTTCAGCGGGGCCCCAAGAGACCCAGTACTTC. Protein product: CASSFRLSAGPQETQYF.